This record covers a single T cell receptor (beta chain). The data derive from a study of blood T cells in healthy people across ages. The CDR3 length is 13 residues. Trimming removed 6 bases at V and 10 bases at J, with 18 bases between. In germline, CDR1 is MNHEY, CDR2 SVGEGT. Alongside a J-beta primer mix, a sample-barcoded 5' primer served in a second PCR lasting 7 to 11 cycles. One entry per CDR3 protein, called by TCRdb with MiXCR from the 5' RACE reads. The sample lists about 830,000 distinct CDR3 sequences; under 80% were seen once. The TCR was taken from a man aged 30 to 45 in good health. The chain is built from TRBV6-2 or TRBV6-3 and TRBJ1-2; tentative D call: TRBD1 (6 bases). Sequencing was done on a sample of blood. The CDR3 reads CASRPDSSADYTF. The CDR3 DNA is TGTGCCAGCAGACCGGACAGCTCCGCGGACTACACCTTC.